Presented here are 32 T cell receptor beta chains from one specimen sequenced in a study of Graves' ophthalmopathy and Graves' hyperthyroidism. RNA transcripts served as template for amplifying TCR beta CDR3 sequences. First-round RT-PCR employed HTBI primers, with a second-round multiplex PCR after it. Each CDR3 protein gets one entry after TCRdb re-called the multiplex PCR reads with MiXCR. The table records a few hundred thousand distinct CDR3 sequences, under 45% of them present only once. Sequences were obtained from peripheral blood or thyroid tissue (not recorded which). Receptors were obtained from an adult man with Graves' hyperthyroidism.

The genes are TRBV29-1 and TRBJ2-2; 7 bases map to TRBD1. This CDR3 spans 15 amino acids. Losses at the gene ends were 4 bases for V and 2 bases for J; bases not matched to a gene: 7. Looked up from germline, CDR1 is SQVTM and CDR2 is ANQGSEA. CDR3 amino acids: CSVGQGQGNTGELFF. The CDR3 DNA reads TGCAGCGTTGGACAGGGCCAGGGAAACACCGGGGAGCTGTTTTTT.

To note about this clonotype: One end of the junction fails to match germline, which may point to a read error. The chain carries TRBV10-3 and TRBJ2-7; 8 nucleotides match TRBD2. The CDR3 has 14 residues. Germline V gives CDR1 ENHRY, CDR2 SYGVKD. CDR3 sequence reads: CASSLVAGGRKQYF. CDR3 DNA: TGTGCCAGCAGTTTAGTTGCGGGAGGTAGGAAGCAGTACTTC.

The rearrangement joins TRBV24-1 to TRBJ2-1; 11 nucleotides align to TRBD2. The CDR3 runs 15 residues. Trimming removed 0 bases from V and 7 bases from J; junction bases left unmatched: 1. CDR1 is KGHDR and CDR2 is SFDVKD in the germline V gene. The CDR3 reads CATSDLGLAGNEQFF. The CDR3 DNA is TGTGCCACCAGTGATTTGGGACTAGCGGGTAATGAGCAGTTCTTC.

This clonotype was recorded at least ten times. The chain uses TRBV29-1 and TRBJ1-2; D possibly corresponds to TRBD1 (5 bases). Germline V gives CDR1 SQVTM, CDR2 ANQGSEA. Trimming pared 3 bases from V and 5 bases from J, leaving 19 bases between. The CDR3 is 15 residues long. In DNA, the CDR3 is TGCAGCGTTGAGGGGGTTGGCTACAGTTCATATGGCTACACCTTC. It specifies CSVEGVGYSSYGYTF.

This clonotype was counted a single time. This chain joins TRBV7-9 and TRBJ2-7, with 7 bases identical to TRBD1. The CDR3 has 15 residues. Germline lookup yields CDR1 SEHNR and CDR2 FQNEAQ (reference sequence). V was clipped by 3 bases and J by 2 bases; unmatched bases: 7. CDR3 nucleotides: TGTGCCAGCAGCTTCCGGGACAGCCAAGCCTACGAGCAGTACTTC. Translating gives CASSFRDSQAYEQYF.

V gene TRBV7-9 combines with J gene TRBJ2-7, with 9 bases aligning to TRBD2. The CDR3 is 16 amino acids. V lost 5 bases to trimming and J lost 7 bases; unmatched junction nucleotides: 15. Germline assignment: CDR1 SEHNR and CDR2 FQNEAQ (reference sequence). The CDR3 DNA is TGTGCCAGCAGCCCGCGACTAGCGGTAACCTACAATGAGCAGTACTTC. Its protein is CASSPRLAVTYNEQYF. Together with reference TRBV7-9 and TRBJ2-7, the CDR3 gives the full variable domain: DTGVSQNPRHKITKRGQNVTFRCDPISEHNRLYWYRQTLGQGPEFLTYFQNEAQLEKSRLLSDRFSAERPKGSFSTLEIQRTEQGDSAMYLCASSPRLAVTYNEQYFGPGTRLTVT.

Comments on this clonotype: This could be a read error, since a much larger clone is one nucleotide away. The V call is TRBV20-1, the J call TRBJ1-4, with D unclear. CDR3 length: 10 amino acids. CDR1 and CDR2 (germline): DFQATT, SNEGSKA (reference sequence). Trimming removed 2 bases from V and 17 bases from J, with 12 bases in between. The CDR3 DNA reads TGCAGTGCTAGACAAGGCCGATCCTTTTTT. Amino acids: CSARQGRSFF.

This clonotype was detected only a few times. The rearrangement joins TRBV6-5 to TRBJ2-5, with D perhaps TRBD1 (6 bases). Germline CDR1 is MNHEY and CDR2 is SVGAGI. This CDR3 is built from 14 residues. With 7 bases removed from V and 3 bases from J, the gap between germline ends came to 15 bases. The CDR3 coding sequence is TGTGCCAGCACCCTAGGGGACACGAAAGAGACCCAGTACTTC. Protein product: CASTLGDTKETQYF.

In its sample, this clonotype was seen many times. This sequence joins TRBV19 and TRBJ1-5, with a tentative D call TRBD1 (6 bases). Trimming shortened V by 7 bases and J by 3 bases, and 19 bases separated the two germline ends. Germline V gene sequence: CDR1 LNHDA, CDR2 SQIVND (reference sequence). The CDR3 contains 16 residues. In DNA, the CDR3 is TGTGCCAGTATCTCGACCGACAGGATTCACAATCAGCCCCAGCATTTT. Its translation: CASISTDRIHNQPQHF.

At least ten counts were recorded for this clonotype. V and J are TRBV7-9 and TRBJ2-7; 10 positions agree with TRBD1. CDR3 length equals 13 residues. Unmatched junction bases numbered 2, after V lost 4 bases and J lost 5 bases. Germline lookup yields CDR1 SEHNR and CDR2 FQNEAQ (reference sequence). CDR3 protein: CASSSGTGDEQYF. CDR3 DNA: TGTGCCAGCAGCTCCGGGACAGGGGACGAGCAGTACTTC.

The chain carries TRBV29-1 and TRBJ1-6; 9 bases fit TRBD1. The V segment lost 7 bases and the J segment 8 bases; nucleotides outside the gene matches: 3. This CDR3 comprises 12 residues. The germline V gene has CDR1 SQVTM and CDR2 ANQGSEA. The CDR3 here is CSAQGAYSPLHF. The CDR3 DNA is TGCAGCGCACAGGGGGCCTATTCACCCCTCCACTTT. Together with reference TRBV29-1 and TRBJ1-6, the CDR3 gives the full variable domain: SAVISQKPSRDICQRGTSLTIQCQVDSQVTMMFWYRQQPGQSLTLIATANQGSEATYESGFVIDKFPISRPNLTFSTLTVSNMSPEDSSIYLCSAQGAYSPLHFGNGTRLTVT.

The CDR3 DNA reads TGTGCCAGCAGCCAAGGGACCGGGACAGGGGCCCACGAGCAGTACTTC. Its translation: CASSQGTGTGAHEQYF. V and J are TRBV4-2 and TRBJ2-7, with 10 positions matching TRBD1. The CDR3 contains 16 residues. Germline V CDR1 and CDR2: LGHNA, YNFKEQ. Unmatched junction bases numbered 8, after V lost 1 base and J lost 5 bases.

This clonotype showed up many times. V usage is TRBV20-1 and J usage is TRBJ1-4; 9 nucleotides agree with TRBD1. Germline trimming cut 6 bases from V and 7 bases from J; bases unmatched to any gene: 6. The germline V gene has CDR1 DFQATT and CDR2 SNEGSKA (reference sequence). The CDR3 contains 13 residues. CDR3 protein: CSARDRVGEKLFF. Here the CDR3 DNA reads TGCAGTGCAAGGGACAGGGTCGGTGAAAAACTGTTTTTT.

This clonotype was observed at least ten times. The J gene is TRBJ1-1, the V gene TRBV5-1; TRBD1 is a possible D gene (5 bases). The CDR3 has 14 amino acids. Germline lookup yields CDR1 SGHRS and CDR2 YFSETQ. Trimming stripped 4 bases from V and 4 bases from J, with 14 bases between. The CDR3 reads CASSKEGRGTEAFF. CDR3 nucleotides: TGCGCCAGCAGCAAAGAGGGACGGGGCACTGAAGCTTTCTTT.

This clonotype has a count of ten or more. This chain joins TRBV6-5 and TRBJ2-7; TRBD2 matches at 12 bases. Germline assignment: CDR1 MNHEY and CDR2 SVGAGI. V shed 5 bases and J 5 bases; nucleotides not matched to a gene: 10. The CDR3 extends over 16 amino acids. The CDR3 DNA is TGTGCCAGCAGTGGGACTCTAGCGGGAGGGCTGGACGAGCAGTACTTC. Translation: CASSGTLAGGLDEQYF.

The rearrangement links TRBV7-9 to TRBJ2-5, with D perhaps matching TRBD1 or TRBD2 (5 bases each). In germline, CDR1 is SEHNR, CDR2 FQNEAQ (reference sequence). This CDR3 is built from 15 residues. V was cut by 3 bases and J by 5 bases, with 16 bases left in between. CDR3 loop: CASSLPRGVGETQYF. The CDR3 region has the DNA TGTGCCAGCAGCTTGCCCCGGGGCGTAGGGGAGACCCAGTACTTC.

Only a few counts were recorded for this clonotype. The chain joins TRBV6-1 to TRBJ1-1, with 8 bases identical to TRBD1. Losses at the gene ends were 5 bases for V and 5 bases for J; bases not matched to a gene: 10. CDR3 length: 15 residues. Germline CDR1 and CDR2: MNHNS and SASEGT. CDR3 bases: TGTGCCAGCAGTTACCCCCAGGGGGCTCGGACTGAAGCTTTCTTT. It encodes CASSYPQGARTEAFF.

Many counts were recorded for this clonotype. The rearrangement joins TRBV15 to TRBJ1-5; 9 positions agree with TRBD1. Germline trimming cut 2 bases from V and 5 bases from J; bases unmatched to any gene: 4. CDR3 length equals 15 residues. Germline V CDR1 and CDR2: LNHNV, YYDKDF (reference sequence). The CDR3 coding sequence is TGTGCCACCAGCAGATTTACAGGGGGCGATCAGCCCCAGCATTTT. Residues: CATSRFTGGDQPQHF.

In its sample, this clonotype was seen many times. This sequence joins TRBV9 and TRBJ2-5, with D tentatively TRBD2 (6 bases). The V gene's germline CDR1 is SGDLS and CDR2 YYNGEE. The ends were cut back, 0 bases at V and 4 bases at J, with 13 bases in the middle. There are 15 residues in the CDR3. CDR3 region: CASSVGRTTGETQYF. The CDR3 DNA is TGTGCCAGCAGCGTAGGGCGGACTACCGGAGAGACCCAGTACTTC.

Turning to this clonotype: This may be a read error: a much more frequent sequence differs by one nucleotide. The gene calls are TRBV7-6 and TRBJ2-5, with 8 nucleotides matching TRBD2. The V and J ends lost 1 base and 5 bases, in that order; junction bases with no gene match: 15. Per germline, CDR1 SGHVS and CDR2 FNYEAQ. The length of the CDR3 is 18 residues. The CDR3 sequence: CASSLEGGWRGVGETQYF. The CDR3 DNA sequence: TGTGCCAGCAGCTTAGAGGGGGGATGGCGGGGGGTCGGGGAGACCCAGTACTTC.

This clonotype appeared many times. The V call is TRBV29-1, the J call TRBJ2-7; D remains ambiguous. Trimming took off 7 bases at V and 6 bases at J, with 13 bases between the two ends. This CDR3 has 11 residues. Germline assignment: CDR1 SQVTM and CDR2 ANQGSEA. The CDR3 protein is CSAQNEGEQYF. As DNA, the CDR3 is TGCAGCGCCCAAAACGAAGGCGAGCAGTACTTC.

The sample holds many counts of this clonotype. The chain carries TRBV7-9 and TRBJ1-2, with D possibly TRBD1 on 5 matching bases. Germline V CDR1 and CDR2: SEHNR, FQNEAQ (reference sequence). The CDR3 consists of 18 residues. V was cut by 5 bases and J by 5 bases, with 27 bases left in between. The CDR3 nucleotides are TGTGCCAGCAGCCGGGACGACTCGATACCAACAGTTCGGTATGGCTACACCTTC. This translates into CASSRDDSIPTVRYGYTF.

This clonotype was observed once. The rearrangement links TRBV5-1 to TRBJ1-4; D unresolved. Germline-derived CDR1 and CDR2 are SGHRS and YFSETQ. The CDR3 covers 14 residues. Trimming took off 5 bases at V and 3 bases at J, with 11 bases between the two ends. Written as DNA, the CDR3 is TGCGCCAGCAGGTTACAGACTTCTAATGAAAAACTGTTTTTT. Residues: CASRLQTSNEKLFF.

The CDR3 protein is CASSHRLAGGYEQYF. For the CDR3, the DNA is TGTGCCAGCAGCCACCGACTAGCGGGAGGCTACGAGCAGTACTTC. The V and J genes are TRBV9 and TRBJ2-7; 13 nucleotides match TRBD2. From germline, CDR1 is SGDLS and CDR2 YYNGEE. Trimming removed 4 bases from V and 3 bases from J; junction bases left unmatched: 4. The CDR3 contains 15 residues.

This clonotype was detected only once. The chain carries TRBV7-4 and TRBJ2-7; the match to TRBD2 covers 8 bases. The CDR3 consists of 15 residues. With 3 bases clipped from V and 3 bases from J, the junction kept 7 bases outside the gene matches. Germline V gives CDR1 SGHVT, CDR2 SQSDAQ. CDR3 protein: CASSFSYGGDYEQYF. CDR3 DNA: TGTGCCAGCAGCTTCTCGTACGGGGGGGACTACGAGCAGTACTTC.

The CDR3 DNA reads TGTGCCAGCAGTTTACAGGGACAGGGGGCCAATGGCTACACCTTC. Encoded protein: CASSLQGQGANGYTF. V is TRBV7-2 and J is TRBJ1-2; 12 nucleotides align to TRBD1. The V and J ends lost 6 bases and 6 bases, in that order; junction bases with no gene match: 8. CDR1 is SGHTA, CDR2 FQGNSA, per germline. The CDR3 loop spans 15 amino acids. Full variable domain (rest looked up from reference TRBV7-2 and TRBJ1-2): GAGVSQSPSNKVTEKGKDVELRCDPISGHTALYWYRQSLGQGLEFLIYFQGNSAPDKSGLPSDRFSAERTGGSVSTLTIQRTQQEDSAVYLCASSLQGQGANGYTFGSGTRLTVV.

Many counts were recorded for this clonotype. The CDR3 here is CASSYSASGVQETQYF. CDR3 in DNA: TGTGCCAGCAGTTACTCGGCGAGCGGGGTGCAAGAGACCCAGTACTTC. This rearrangement joins TRBV6-5 to TRBJ2-5; TRBD2 aligns across 7 bases. V trimming: 0 bases; J trimming: 2 bases; junction bases outside the gene matches: 6. The CDR3 extends over 16 amino acids. CDR1 and CDR2 from the germline V gene are MNHEY and SVGAGI.

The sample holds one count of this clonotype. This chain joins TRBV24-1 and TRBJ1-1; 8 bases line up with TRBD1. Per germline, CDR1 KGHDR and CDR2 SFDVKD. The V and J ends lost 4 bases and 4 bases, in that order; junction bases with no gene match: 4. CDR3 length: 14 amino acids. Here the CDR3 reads CATSDATGGTEAFF. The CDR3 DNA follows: TGTGCCACCAGTGACGCTACAGGGGGCACTGAAGCTTTCTTT.

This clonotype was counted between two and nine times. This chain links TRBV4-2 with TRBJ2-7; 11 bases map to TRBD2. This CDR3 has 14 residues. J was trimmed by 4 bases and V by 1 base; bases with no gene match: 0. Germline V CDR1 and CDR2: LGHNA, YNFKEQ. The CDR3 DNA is TGTGCCAGCAGCCAAGTAGCGGGAGGGTACGAGCAGTACTTC. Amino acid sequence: CASSQVAGGYEQYF.

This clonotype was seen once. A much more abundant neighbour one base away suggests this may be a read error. CDR3 DNA sequence: TGTGCCAGCAGTCCCAATCCGGGACAGGAAAGCGAAGAGACCCAGTACTTC. This translates into CASSPNPGQESEETQYF. The rearrangement joins TRBV28 to TRBJ2-5; 8 bases are a match to TRBD1. The germline V gene encodes CDR1 MDHEN and CDR2 SYDVKM. This CDR3 is 17 amino acids long. Trimming cost V 5 bases and J 3 bases; bases outside gene matches: 14.

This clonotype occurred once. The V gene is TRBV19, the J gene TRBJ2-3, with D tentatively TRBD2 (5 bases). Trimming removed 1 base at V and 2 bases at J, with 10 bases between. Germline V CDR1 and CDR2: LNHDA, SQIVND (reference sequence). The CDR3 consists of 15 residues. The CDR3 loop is CASSIAPGNTDTQYF. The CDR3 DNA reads TGTGCCAGTAGTATAGCCCCGGGAAACACAGATACGCAGTATTTT.

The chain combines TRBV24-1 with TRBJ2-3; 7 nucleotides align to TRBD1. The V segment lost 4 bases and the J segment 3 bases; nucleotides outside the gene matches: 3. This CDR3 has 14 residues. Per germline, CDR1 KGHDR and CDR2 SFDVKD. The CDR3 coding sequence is TGTGCCACCAGTGACCCGACAGGGACAGATACGCAGTATTTT. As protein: CATSDPTGTDTQYF.